Listed below are T cell receptor beta chains from one sample, sequenced in a study of beta chain features in type 1 diabetes. Sequenced by immunoSEQ multiplex PCR; TCRdb stores in-frame clones only, minus some. Of some 350,000 clones in the sample, approximately 15% were seen once. Specimen: naive CD4+ T cells from blood. The receptors stem from a woman aged 18-29 years with type 1 diabetes. Both conserved end residues are part of each CDR3. D genes are given only for firm matches. Only part of the rows carry a size: once, few, many, or a class if the clone is expanded.

DNA: TGTGCCAGCAGTTCCCAACCGGGGATGGGGACCCAGTACTTC
CDR3: CASSSQPGMGTQYF
D: .
length: 14
V: TRBV14
J: TRBJ2-5
size: few

DNA: TGTGCCAGTAGTGCGGGGTCCCAAAACAATGAGCAGTTCTTC
CDR3: CASSAGSQNNEQFF
D: .
length: 14
V: TRBV19
J: TRBJ2-1
size: few

DNA: TGTGCCTGGTTAGAAGCGGGGGGTCGGGAGCAGTACTTC
CDR3: CAWLEAGGREQYF
D: TRBD2
length: 13
V: TRBV30
J: TRBJ2-7
size: few

DNA: TGTGCCACCGGTAGGACAGGGGGCTACAATGAGCAGTTCTTC
CDR3: CATGRTGGYNEQFF
D: TRBD1
length: 14
V: TRBV15
J: TRBJ2-1
size: .

DNA: TGTGCCAGCAGCCCGGGGACTAATGAAAAACTGTTTTTT
CDR3: CASSPGTNEKLFF
D: .
length: 13
V: TRBV7-9
J: TRBJ1-4
size: .

DNA: TGCGCCAGCAGCTTGGCTAGCGCGACCAAAAACATTCAGTACTTC
CDR3: CASSLASATKNIQYF
D: .
length: 15
V: TRBV5-1
J: TRBJ2-4
size: .

DNA: TGTGCCAGCAGCACCCGACTGGCGGGAGCTGGGACGACTCGGCATGAGCAGTTCTTC
CDR3: CASSTRLAGAGTTRHEQFF
D: TRBD2
length: 19
V: TRBV7-9
J: TRBJ2-1
size: few

DNA: TGTGCCAGCAGCTCGGGACAGAACAGAAACATTCAGTACTTC
CDR3: CASSSGQNRNIQYF
D: TRBD1
length: 14
V: TRBV28
J: TRBJ2-4
size: .

DNA: TGTGCCAGCAGTGACGTGATAGCGGGAGGCAATGAGCAGTTCTTC
CDR3: CASSDVIAGGNEQFF
D: TRBD2
length: 15
V: TRBV25-1
J: TRBJ2-1
size: .

DNA: TGTGCCAGCAGTAGACTAGCGGGAGAGTACGAGCAGTACTTC
CDR3: CASSRLAGEYEQYF
D: TRBD2
length: 14
V: TRBV6-5
J: TRBJ2-7
size: few

DNA: TGTGCCAGCCGCGTCGACAGGGGGGCTGGAGAGACCCAGTACTTC
CDR3: CASRVDRGAGETQYF
D: TRBD1
length: 15
V: TRBV7-8
J: TRBJ2-5
size: few

DNA: TGTGCCAGCTCCCCGGGACAGGGGACTAACTATGGCTACACCTTC
CDR3: CASSPGQGTNYGYTF
D: TRBD1
length: 15
V: TRBV18
J: TRBJ1-2
size: .

DNA: TGTGCCAGCAGTTCGGGACAGGGGGTCGCTGAAGCTTTCTTT
CDR3: CASSSGQGVAEAFF
D: TRBD1
length: 14
V: TRBV28
J: TRBJ1-1
size: .

DNA: TGCGCCAGCAGCTTGCCAGCGGGGGGGACTGAAGCTTTCTTT
CDR3: CASSLPAGGTEAFF
D: .
length: 14
V: TRBV5-1
J: TRBJ1-1
size: .

DNA: TGCGCCAGCAGCCAAGTTCAGGGAGGTGGCACAGATACGCAGTATTTT
CDR3: CASSQVQGGGTDTQYF
D: .
length: 16
V: TRBV4-1
J: TRBJ2-3
size: few

DNA: TGTGCCAGCTCAAGGACAGCCCTTAACACTGAAGCTTTCTTT
CDR3: CASSRTALNTEAFF
D: .
length: 14
V: TRBV18
J: TRBJ1-1
size: .

DNA: TGTGCCAGCAGCGTTGGACAGGGGTTTCCCTACGAGCAGTACTTC
CDR3: CASSVGQGFPYEQYF
D: TRBD1
length: 15
V: TRBV9
J: TRBJ2-7
size: .

DNA: TGTGCCAGCAGCTTAGGCCCTCGAGGCGCTGGGGCCAACGTCCTGACTTTC
CDR3: CASSLGPRGAGANVLTF
D: .
length: 17
V: TRBV7-6
J: TRBJ2-6
size: .

DNA: TGCAGCGCGGGGGGTGGACATACCTCCCACGGGGCTTTCTTT
CDR3: CSAGGGHTSHGAFF
D: .
length: 14
V: TRBV29-1
J: TRBJ1-1
size: few

DNA: TGCGCCAGCAGCTTCGGGACTAGCGGGAGGGCGCGGCAAGAGACCCAGTACTTC
CDR3: CASSFGTSGRARQETQYF
D: TRBD2
length: 18
V: TRBV5-1
J: TRBJ2-5
size: .

DNA: TGCAGCGCTGCACCCTTGACAGGGGGAGGACCTGGGGCCAACGTCCTGACTTTC
CDR3: CSAAPLTGGGPGANVLTF
D: TRBD1
length: 18
V: TRBV29-1
J: TRBJ2-6
size: few

DNA: TGCGCCAGCAGCTTCGAGGGGGGGGAGCAGTACTTC
CDR3: CASSFEGGEQYF
D: .
length: 12
V: TRBV5-1
J: TRBJ2-7
size: .

DNA: TGTGCCAGCAGGGACATGGGACAGAATAGCAATCAGCCCCAGCATTTT
CDR3: CASRDMGQNSNQPQHF
D: TRBD1
length: 16
V: TRBV2
J: TRBJ1-5
size: few

DNA: TGCAGTGCCGATCTGGACACGAACACCGGGGAGCTGTTTTTT
CDR3: CSADLDTNTGELFF
D: .
length: 14
V: TRBV29-1
J: TRBJ2-2
size: few

DNA: TGCGCCAGCAGCTTAATGGGGGAGGATCAGCCCCAGCATTTT
CDR3: CASSLMGEDQPQHF
D: .
length: 14
V: TRBV5-1
J: TRBJ1-5
size: .

DNA: TGCGCCAGCAGCTTTTCCCCGACAGGGAGCAATCAGCCCCAGCATTTT
CDR3: CASSFSPTGSNQPQHF
D: TRBD1
length: 16
V: TRBV5-1
J: TRBJ1-5
size: .

DNA: TGTGCCAGCAGCGTGGGACAGGGGGCAACCTACGAGCAGTACTTC
CDR3: CASSVGQGATYEQYF
D: TRBD1
length: 15
V: TRBV9
J: TRBJ2-7
size: .

DNA: TGTGCCCCAAAAGTGGTCAGGTTTTGTTGTTTAGCTTTCTTT
CDR3: CAPKVVRFCCLAFF
D: .
length: 14
V: TRBV12-5
J: TRBJ1-1
size: .

DNA: TGTGCCAGCAGCTCCTCCCGACTAGCCGGGGAGACCCAGTACTTC
CDR3: CASSSSRLAGETQYF
D: TRBD2
length: 15
V: TRBV7-9
J: TRBJ2-5
size: few

DNA: TGTGCCAGCTCACCAGGACTGTTTGTCGGGTACGAGCAGTACTTC
CDR3: CASSPGLFVGYEQYF
D: .
length: 15
V: TRBV18
J: TRBJ2-7
size: few

DNA: TGTGCCTGGAGTTCAGGGGCAGAGACCCAGTACTTC
CDR3: CAWSSGAETQYF
D: .
length: 12
V: TRBV30
J: TRBJ2-5
size: few

DNA: TGTGCCAGCAGTCCATATCGACCGGGACTAGCGGGAAATGAGCAGTTCTTC
CDR3: CASSPYRPGLAGNEQFF
D: TRBD2
length: 17
V: TRBV27
J: TRBJ2-1
size: .

DNA: TGTGCCAGCAGCTTAGCGGGGACAGGGGTCTCTGGGGCCAACGTCCTGACTTTC
CDR3: CASSLAGTGVSGANVLTF
D: TRBD1
length: 18
V: TRBV7-9
J: TRBJ2-6
size: few

DNA: TGTGCCAGCGCCGGGACAGGCACACCAAGGACCCAGTACTTC
CDR3: CASAGTGTPRTQYF
D: TRBD1
length: 14
V: TRBV19
J: TRBJ2-5
size: .

DNA: TGCGCCAGCAGCCAAAGGGGGTCCGGGGCCAACGTCCTGACTTTC
CDR3: CASSQRGSGANVLTF
D: .
length: 15
V: TRBV4-3
J: TRBJ2-6
size: .

DNA: TGTGCCAGCAGGAACTGGGTCGGGGAAACCTCAGAGACCCAGTACTTC
CDR3: CASRNWVGETSETQYF
D: .
length: 16
V: TRBV5-6
J: TRBJ2-5
size: .

DNA: TGTGCCATCAGTGCGGGGTCTAGCGGGAGTTACAATGAGCAGTTCTTC
CDR3: CAISAGSSGSYNEQFF
D: TRBD2
length: 16
V: TRBV10-3
J: TRBJ2-1
size: .

DNA: TGTGCCAGCAGGCGACAGGGGGCGAGTGGCTACACCTTC
CDR3: CASRRQGASGYTF
D: TRBD1
length: 13
V: TRBV27
J: TRBJ1-2
size: few

DNA: TGCAGCTCAGCCGGGACAGGGCGCCCGTTCTTC
CDR3: CSSAGTGRPFF
D: TRBD1
length: 11
V: TRBV29-1
J: TRBJ2-1
size: few

DNA: TGCAGTCCGCTCGGGACTAGGGCGTCAGGCGACAATGAGCAGTTCTTC
CDR3: CSPLGTRASGDNEQFF
D: TRBD2
length: 16
V: TRBV29-1
J: TRBJ2-1
size: few

DNA: TGTGCCAGCAGCTTGTCTATCACAGATACGCAGTATTTT
CDR3: CASSLSITDTQYF
D: .
length: 13
V: TRBV5-4
J: TRBJ2-3
size: few

DNA: TGTGCCAGTAGTTCAAGGTCGGGGAACTATGGCTACACCTTC
CDR3: CASSSRSGNYGYTF
D: .
length: 14
V: TRBV19
J: TRBJ1-2
size: .

DNA: TGTGCCAGCAGCCCGCCCGGGACAGGGGGCCCCAGAGATACGCAGTATTTT
CDR3: CASSPPGTGGPRDTQYF
D: TRBD1
length: 17
V: TRBV4-2
J: TRBJ2-3
size: few

DNA: TGTGCCATCAGTGGTTGGGGACTAGCGGGAGGGAATGAGCAGTTCTTC
CDR3: CAISGWGLAGGNEQFF
D: TRBD2
length: 16
V: TRBV10-3
J: TRBJ2-1
size: .

DNA: TGTGCCTGGTGGGGGGTCAGGGGGCAGGACACTGAAGCTTTCTTT
CDR3: CAWWGVRGQDTEAFF
D: TRBD1
length: 15
V: TRBV30
J: TRBJ1-1
size: .

DNA: TGTGCCAGTTCCCTGGCTCGACTGGGGGGAAATGAGCAGTTCTTC
CDR3: CASSLARLGGNEQFF
D: .
length: 15
V: TRBV28
J: TRBJ2-1
size: few

DNA: TGTGCCAGCACGGCACAGGGTTACGAGCAGTACTTC
CDR3: CASTAQGYEQYF
D: .
length: 12
V: TRBV7-9
J: TRBJ2-7
size: few

DNA: TGTGCCAGCAGCTTGCCTAGCGGAGTAAAAGAGACCCAGTACTTC
CDR3: CASSLPSGVKETQYF
D: TRBD2
length: 15
V: TRBV5-4
J: TRBJ2-5
size: few

DNA: TGTGCCAGCAGTCTGACAGTGAACACTGAAGCTTTCTTT
CDR3: CASSLTVNTEAFF
D: .
length: 13
V: TRBV6-5
J: TRBJ1-1
size: few